This T cell receptor beta chain appears in the sequencing data of a study of OX40 agonist ivuxolimab in advanced cancers. Across the study: Eligibility admitted prior anti-PD-1, anti-PD-L1 or anti-CTLA-4 therapy; around 38% had some. Partial responses were recorded for three patients, including one with hepatocellular carcinoma and two with cutaneous melanoma. Study-wide points: Dose levels from 0.1 to 3.0 mg/kg saw CD4+ and CD8+ blood T cells expand clonally by week 6. Partial responders dosed at 0.1-3.0 mg/kg displayed clonal expansion ranking among the lowest.

Assay: immunoSEQ multiplex PCR; the TCRdb copy retains only in-frame clones and omits some. The table has tens of thousands of clones, 75% to 80% seen once. In regard to this clone: Its antigen is undetermined.

V dropped 4 bases and J dropped 0; count of bases not matched to a gene: 10. This CDR3 region has 17 residues. The germline V gene encodes CDR1 SGHRS and CDR2 YFSETQ. This sequence was found in an adult with an advanced solid tumor such as melanoma, head and neck, liver or kidney cancer. The source was CD4+ or CD8+ T cells sorted from blood, collected in a trial of the OX40 agonist ivuxolimab. The chain recombines TRBV5-1 with TRBJ2-3; 8 positions match TRBD1. The CDR3 loop is CASSQTGTGYSTDTQYF. DNA of the CDR3: TGCGCCAGCAGCCAAACCGGGACAGGCTATAGCACAGATACGCAGTATTTT.